This record looks at one T cell receptor (beta chain) sequence and its context. The data were taken from a study of identifying expanded T cells in peripheral blood. Germline assignment: CDR1 MDHEN and CDR2 SYDVKM. V lost 7 bases, J lost 3 bases, and 12 bases lay in between. The length of the CDR3 is 13 residues. The protocol was immunoSEQ multiplex PCR, while the TCRdb copy is restricted to in-frame clones and leaves out a portion. The top ten hold roughly 4% of the sample, which has about 91,000 clones, around 89% seen once. The chain recombines TRBV28 with TRBJ2-5, with D hard to call. The source material was blood. The clonotype comes from a person aged 18 to 75 in good health. CDR3 sequence reads: CASNPAEKETQYF. Written as DNA, the CDR3 is TGTGCCAGCAATCCCGCAGAGAAAGAGACCCAGTACTTC.